This T cell receptor (beta chain) appears in the sequencing data of a study of spatial heterogeneity in lung cancer. Study overall: Any follow-up PBMC samples that were available went on to be sequenced, and the median time to follow-up was roughly two years after resection. In raw reads, more than 8.5 appearances on average were recorded for each unique TCR and UMI combination.

Each TCR cDNA molecule carried a unique molecular identifier. One entry per CDR3 protein, called by TCRdb with MiXCR from the 5' RACE reads. Of approximately 56,000 distinct CDR3 sequences listed, roughly 8.1% are singletons. Time point meaning: blood at routine non-recurrence follow-up after resection. Whole RNA, isolated from tumor, nontumor lung or frozen PBMC, was sequenced without prior sorting. Germline-derived CDR1 and CDR2 are SGHTA and FQGNSA. V dropped 3 bases and J dropped 6; count of bases not matched to a gene: 3. CDR3 length equals 13 residues. Ten or more counts support this clonotype. The sequences come from PBMCs, collected at follow-up. The TCR comes from a female donor with early-stage non-small cell lung cancer. The genes are TRBV7-2 and TRBJ2-5; 8 nucleotides match TRBD2. CDR3 DNA sequence: TGTGCCAGCAGCTTGGGACTAGTACAGACCCAGTACTTC. As protein: CASSLGLVQTQYF.